Each of the 13 T cell receptor beta chains below was sequenced from the same sample in a study of T cell repertoires in cytomegalovirus infection. Each CDR3 protein is one row after TCRdb ran MiXCR on the reads. The sample lists approximately 260,000 distinct CDR3 sequences, 17% occurring once. Material: CD8+ T cells from PBMCs. All receptors derive from a human donor in good health (CMV status not recorded). Some clones in this sample may be carry-over from other donors' samples.

This rearrangement joins TRBV7-9 to TRBJ2-7; the D gene could be TRBD1 or TRBD2 (5 bases each). The V end was cut by 6 bases, the J end by 0 bases, with 12 bases between. The CDR3 covers 14 residues. CDR1 SEHNR and CDR2 FQNEAQ come from the germline V gene (reference sequence). DNA for the CDR3: TGTGCCAGCAGGGGTCCCGGGACCTCCTACGAGCAGTACTTC. This encodes CASRGPGTSYEQYF.

This clonotype was picked up many times. The chain uses TRBV7-9 and TRBJ1-6; 7 bases agree with TRBD1. Trimming cost V 8 bases and J 8 bases; bases outside gene matches: 6. The CDR3 is 13 amino acids. Germline-derived CDR1 and CDR2 are SEHNR and FQNEAQ (reference sequence). The CDR3 nucleotides are TGTGCCAGCGGGGACAGAAGGGATTCACCCCTCCACTTT. Translation: CASGDRRDSPLHF.

This clonotype was detected a few times. The chain couples TRBV27 to TRBJ1-1; D is ambiguous. Trimming removed 6 bases from V and 7 bases from J, with 21 bases in between. CDR3 length equals 15 residues. Germline CDR1 MNHEY, CDR2 SMNVEV (reference sequence). CDR3 nucleotides: TGTGCCAGCAGCCCCCTGGGCCGACAATCCGGTGAAGCTTTCTTT. As protein: CASSPLGRQSGEAFF.

This clonotype was counted a few times. The chain links TRBV13 to TRBJ2-1; D gene unclear. Germline CDR1 PRHDT, CDR2 FYEKMQ (reference sequence). CDR3 length equals 14 residues. V was clipped by 5 bases and J by 5 bases, with 13 bases between them. The CDR3 DNA reads as TGTGCCAGCAGCACCCCGTTATCAGACAATGAGCAGTTCTTC. It is translated as CASSTPLSDNEQFF.

V gene TRBV6-2 or TRBV6-3 combines with J gene TRBJ1-2; no clear D. The CDR3 consists of 12 residues. Deletions cut 6 bases from V and 4 bases from J, with 9 bases between. CDR1 is MNHEY, CDR2 SVGEGT, per germline. The CDR3 spells CASSSSAYGYTF. The CDR3 DNA sequence: TGTGCCAGCAGCTCCTCAGCCTATGGCTACACCTTC.

V and J are TRBV15 and TRBJ1-5; 8 nucleotides agree with TRBD1. The germline CDR1 and CDR2 sequences are LNHNV and YYDKDF (reference sequence). CDR3 length equals 15 residues. Unmatched junction bases numbered 3, after V lost 0 bases and J lost 5 bases. CDR3 protein: CATSRDRGPYQPQHF. The DNA for the CDR3 is TGTGCCACCAGCAGAGACAGGGGGCCATATCAGCCCCAGCATTTT. The complete variable domain, with remaining parts taken from reference TRBV15 and TRBJ1-5, reads DAMVIQNPRYQVTQFGKPVTLSCSQTLNHNVMYWYQQKSSQAPKLLFHYYDKDFNNEADTPDNFQSRRPNTSFCFLDIRSPGLGDTAMYLCATSRDRGPYQPQHFGDGTRLSIL.

This clonotype was seen only a few times. CDR3 nucleotide sequence: TGTGCCATCAGTGAGTCGGTGAATAGGACGGTTTACTATGGCTACACCTTC. It yields the protein CAISESVNRTVYYGYTF. V usage is TRBV10-3 and J usage is TRBJ1-2, with unresolved D. Trimming took 0 bases from V and 3 from J, leaving 17 bases between them. Germline V gene data show CDR1 as ENHRY and CDR2 as SYGVKD. This CDR3 is 17 amino acids long.

This clonotype was found a few times. This rearrangement joins TRBV7-9 to TRBJ2-3; weak D call: TRBD2 (6 bases). Trimming shortened V by 10 bases and J by 1 base, and 15 bases separated the two germline ends. The CDR3 contains 14 residues. Per the germline V gene, CDR1 is SEHNR and CDR2 is FQNEAQ (reference sequence). This CDR3 reads CATPGDGGTDTQYF. CDR3 nucleotides: TGTGCCACCCCGGGGGACGGAGGCACAGATACGCAGTATTTT.

This clonotype was detected many times. The chain carries TRBV11-3 and TRBJ2-1; either TRBD1 or TRBD2 may fit D (6 bases each). Germline values: CDR1 SGHNT, CDR2 YENEEA. V lost 2 bases and J 2 bases, leaving 13 bases between the germline ends. The CDR3 extends over 16 amino acids. In DNA form, the CDR3 reads TGTGCCAGCAGCTTATATGAGGGGGGCACCTACAATGAGCAGTTCTTC. Its protein product is CASSLYEGGTYNEQFF.

This clonotype was recorded at least ten times. The chain employs TRBV7-8 and TRBJ2-1; D might be TRBD2 (5 bases). CDR1 and CDR2 (germline): SGHVS, FQNEAQ. With 5 bases removed from V and 8 bases from J, the gap between germline ends came to 13 bases. The length of the CDR3 is 13 residues. The CDR3: CASSKNRGHEQFF. CDR3 nucleotides: TGTGCCAGCAGCAAGAATCGAGGGCATGAGCAGTTCTTC.

The CDR3 spells CASSPDRPFATNEKLFF. CDR3 DNA sequence: TGTGCCAGCAGCCCGGACCGGCCGTTTGCAACTAATGAAAAACTGTTTTTT. The gene calls are TRBV27 and TRBJ1-4; D remains ambiguous. Germline loops: CDR1 MNHEY, CDR2 SMNVEV (reference sequence). The V gene lost 6 bases and the J gene lost 0 bases, with 17 bases spanning the gap. The CDR3 length is 17 residues.

This clonotype has a handful of counts. This chain uses TRBV2 with TRBJ2-5; D is perhaps TRBD1 (6 bases). The V gene's germline CDR1 is SNHLY and CDR2 FYNNEI. Trimming cost V 6 bases and J 4 bases, with 12 bases left between them. The CDR3 spans 13 residues. Written as DNA, the CDR3 is TGTGCCAGCAGCAACAGGGACCCAGAGACCCAGTACTTC. Protein: CASSNRDPETQYF.

This rearrangement joins TRBV28 to TRBJ1-2, with unresolved D. V gave up 3 bases and J gave up 5 bases, with 16 bases separating them. The CDR3 totals 15 residues. Germline-derived CDR1 and CDR2 are MDHEN and SYDVKM. CDR3: CASSLVAELPYGYTF. As DNA, the CDR3 is TGTGCCAGCAGTTTGGTCGCGGAACTGCCTTATGGCTACACCTTC.